Below, 27 T cell receptor beta chains from the same sample are listed, as sequenced in a study of CD8+ T cells in alopecia areata. As to treatment: oral pan-JAK inhibitor, 5-10 mg twice daily. Reverse transcribed after extraction, RNA yielded cDNA as the sequencing template. Assay used: immunoSEQ multiplex PCR; TCRdb lists only in-frame clones, some missing. The repertoire consists of 150,000 to 200,000 clones, with 58% occurring once and the leading ten covering about 5.1%. Source: CD4+ T cells sorted from blood, taken at week 24, from a patient treated with tofacitinib. The receptor set was obtained from a human donor with alopecia areata.

The chain is built from TRBV10-3 and TRBJ1-5, with D possibly TRBD1 on 5 matching bases. V was cut by 8 bases and J by 7 bases, with 12 bases left in between. There are 12 residues in the CDR3. Germline CDR1 and CDR2: ENHRY and SYGVKD. CDR3 nucleotide sequence: TGTGCCATCGGCAGGGAGAACCAGCCCCAGCATTTT. Its translation is CAIGRENQPQHF.

The rearrangement uses TRBV9 and TRBJ2-2, with TRBD1 as a possible D gene (5 bases). The CDR3 runs to 16 residues. Per germline, CDR1 SGDLS and CDR2 YYNGEE. V shed 3 bases and J shed 0 bases, with 12 bases lying between them. Written as DNA, the CDR3 is TGTGCCAGCAGCGGATCTGGACATTCGAACACCGGGGAGCTGTTTTTT. Amino acids: CASSGSGHSNTGELFF.

V gene TRBV2 combines with J gene TRBJ2-7; the match to TRBD1 covers 9 bases. Germline V lookup: CDR1 SNHLY, CDR2 FYNNEI. This CDR3 region has 15 residues. The J segment lost 4 bases and the V segment lost 6 bases, leaving 10 bases of the junction unmatched. The CDR3 loop is CASSGGTGRPYEQYF. The CDR3 region has the DNA TGTGCCAGCAGCGGAGGGACAGGGCGACCTTACGAGCAGTACTTC.

CDR3 sequence: CASSRGTGYNYGYTF. The DNA of the CDR3 is TGCGCCAGCAGCCGAGGGACAGGCTATAACTATGGCTACACCTTC. The rearrangement links TRBV4-3 to TRBJ1-2; 8 bases are shared with TRBD1. The V segment lost 4 bases and the J segment 1 base; nucleotides outside the gene matches: 5. The CDR3 totals 15 residues. The germline CDR1 and CDR2 sequences are LGHNA and YSLEER.

The chain combines TRBV2 with TRBJ1-5; maybe TRBD1 (5 bases). CDR1 is SNHLY, CDR2 FYNNEI, per germline. The CDR3 is 15 residues long. Trimming removed 4 bases from V and 1 base from J, with 11 bases in between. CDR3 loop: CASSGGSRSNQPQHF. The DNA for the CDR3 is TGTGCCAGCAGTGGGGGGAGTCGAAGCAATCAGCCCCAGCATTTT.

This clone was seen a handful of times. The V and J genes are TRBV7-2 and TRBJ1-4; D not certain. From germline, CDR1 is SGHTA and CDR2 FQGNSA. The CDR3 runs 14 residues. Trimming left V 8 bases short and J 3 bases short, with 13 bases between. The CDR3 region is CASQLSWSNEKLFF. The CDR3 nucleotides read TGTGCCAGCCAACTGTCCTGGTCTAATGAAAAACTGTTTTTT. Based on the CDR3 plus reference TRBV7-2 and TRBJ1-4, the full variable domain is GAGVSQSPSNKVTEKGKDVELRCDPISGHTALYWYRQSLGQGLEFLIYFQGNSAPDKSGLPSDRFSAERTGGSVSTLTIQRTQQEDSAVYLCASQLSWSNEKLFFGSGTQLSVL.

This clone was seen ten or more times. The chain is built from TRBV19 and TRBJ1-6; D is unclear. V was clipped by 6 bases and J by 7 bases, with 10 bases between them. Germline V gives CDR1 LNHDA, CDR2 SQIVND (reference sequence). The CDR3 contains 13 residues. This CDR3 reads CASSSSLNSPLHF. The CDR3 nucleotides are TGTGCCAGTAGCTCCAGCTTAAATTCACCCCTCCACTTT.

The rearrangement joins TRBV13 to TRBJ1-1; no reliable D call. The CDR3 is made up of 14 amino acids. V lost 0 bases and J lost 2, with 7 bases in between. In germline, CDR1 is PRHDT, CDR2 FYEKMQ (reference sequence). The CDR3 DNA reads as TGTGCCAGCAGCTTAGGACGGTTAAACACTGAAGCTTTCTTT. Residues: CASSLGRLNTEAFF.

The gene calls are TRBV4-1 and TRBJ2-4; D may be TRBD2 (7 bases). Germline values: CDR1 MGHRA, CDR2 YSYEKL. Trimming stripped 1 base from V and 5 bases from J, with 18 bases between. This CDR3 region has 17 residues. The DNA for the CDR3 is TGCGCCAGCAGCCAAGTACAAAGACGGGGGGCGGAAAACATTCAGTACTTC. As protein: CASSQVQRRGAENIQYF.

This chain connects TRBV25-1 to TRBJ1-5; maybe TRBD1 (5 bases). Germline CDR1 and CDR2: MGHDK and SYGVNS. The V end lost 5 bases, the J end lost 1 base, and 6 bases lay between the germline ends. The CDR3 spans 13 residues. The CDR3 here is CASSWDSNQPQHF. The DNA of the CDR3 is TGTGCCAGCAGTTGGGACAGCAATCAGCCCCAGCATTTT.

This clone turned up a few times. CDR3 DNA: TGTGCCAGCAGCTTAAGAGGGGGCACTGAAGCTTTCTTT. Its protein product is CASSLRGGTEAFF. The gene calls are TRBV7-2 and TRBJ1-1; maybe TRBD1 (6 bases). The CDR3 has 13 residues. Germline CDR1 is SGHTA and CDR2 is FQGNSA. With 2 bases removed from V and 4 bases from J, the gap between germline ends came to 8 bases. The variable domain in full, with the rest retrieved from reference TRBV7-2 and TRBJ1-1, is GAGVSQSPSNKVTEKGKDVELRCDPISGHTALYWYRQSLGQGLEFLIYFQGNSAPDKSGLPSDRFSAERTGGSVSTLTIQRTQQEDSAVYLCASSLRGGTEAFFGQGTRLTVV.

The J gene is TRBJ2-2, the V gene TRBV4-1; no reliable D call. Germline V gene data show CDR1 as MGHRA and CDR2 as YSYEKL. The germline V and J ends were trimmed by 3 bases and 2 bases, with 19 bases remaining between them. This CDR3 has 18 residues. The CDR3 DNA reads TGCGCCAGCAGCCAGATTCTGCGGAGCTTAATTAACACCGGGGAGCTGTTTTTT. This translates into CASSQILRSLINTGELFF.

This clone was detected only a few times. This chain uses TRBV7-9 with TRBJ1-2, with TRBD1 as a possible D gene (5 bases). The germline V gene has CDR1 SEHNR and CDR2 FQNEAQ (reference sequence). Trimming stripped 4 bases from V and 14 bases from J, with 17 bases between. The CDR3 has 12 residues. DNA of the CDR3: TGTGCCAGCAGCTCCGCAGGGAATTTTGAAACCTTC. This translates into CASSSAGNFETF.

The V call is TRBV5-4, the J call TRBJ2-5; D unresolved. Germline CDR1 SGHNT, CDR2 YYREEE (reference sequence). Trimming left V 2 bases short and J 2 bases short, with 7 bases between. This CDR3 region has 13 residues. This CDR3 reads CASSFWLQETQYF. The CDR3 bases are TGTGCCAGCAGCTTCTGGCTTCAAGAGACCCAGTACTTC.

This chain links TRBV5-6 with TRBJ1-2, with 12 bases aligning to TRBD1. In germline, CDR1 is SGHDT, CDR2 YYEEEE. The CDR3 totals 16 residues. J lost 8 bases, V lost 4 bases, and 12 bases had no gene match. The CDR3 sequence is CASSAEPGQGAWGYTF. The CDR3 nucleotides read TGTGCCAGCAGCGCGGAGCCGGGACAGGGGGCTTGGGGCTACACCTTC.

This clone was observed a single time. The chain is built from TRBV7-2 and TRBJ2-4, with D perhaps matching TRBD1 (6 bases). The CDR3 totals 15 residues. The V end lost 5 bases, the J end lost 9 bases, and 20 bases lay between the germline ends. Germline values: CDR1 SGHTA, CDR2 FQGNSA. In nucleotides, the CDR3 is TGTGCCAGCAGCCCCTTTGGGGTAGAAGGGGGCATTCAGTACTTC. As protein: CASSPFGVEGGIQYF.

V and J are TRBV30 and TRBJ1-1, with D perhaps matching TRBD1 (5 bases). Trimming cost V 4 bases and J 1 base, with 10 bases left between them. Germline assignment: CDR1 GTSNPN and CDR2 SVGIG (reference sequence). The CDR3 extends over 13 amino acids. CDR3 bases: TGTGCCTGGAAGGGACGCGGGAACACTGAAGCTTTCTTT. Amino acid sequence: CAWKGRGNTEAFF.

The V call is TRBV29-1, the J call TRBJ2-5, with D hard to call. Germline-derived CDR1 and CDR2 are SQVTM and ANQGSEA. The V end was cut by 5 bases, the J end by 5 bases, with 12 bases between. This CDR3 has 12 residues. CDR3 nucleotides: TGCAGCGTTCTTAAGACCAGGGAGACCCAGTACTTC. The encoded protein is CSVLKTRETQYF.

The sample holds a few counts of this clone. The chain combines TRBV11-1 with TRBJ2-1, with TRBD2 matching 9 bases. Germline CDR1 reads SGHAT; CDR2 reads FQDESV (reference sequence). There are 15 residues in the CDR3. V lost 4 bases and J lost 2; bases outside the gene matches: 3. The CDR3 spells CASSSRLAAYNEQFF. The CDR3 DNA is TGTGCCAGCAGCTCCCGACTAGCGGCCTACAATGAGCAGTTCTTC. Full variable domain (rest looked up from reference TRBV11-1 and TRBJ2-1): EAEVAQSPRYKITEKSQAVAFWCDPISGHATLYWYRQILGQGPELLVQFQDESVVDDSQLPKDRFSAERLKGVDSTLKIQPAELGDSAMYLCASSSRLAAYNEQFFGPGTRLTVL.

The genes are TRBV2 and TRBJ1-6; D unresolved. Germline CDR1 and CDR2: SNHLY and FYNNEI. This CDR3 contains 15 residues. V was trimmed by 6 bases and J by 2 bases, leaving 11 bases between them. CDR3 coding DNA: TGTGCCAGCAGAGAGGAAGGCCCCTATAATTCACCCCTCCACTTT. Translating it yields CASREEGPYNSPLHF.

This rearrangement joins TRBV5-1 to TRBJ1-2, with 7 bases aligning to TRBD1. The J segment lost 0 bases and the V segment lost 0 bases, leaving 8 bases of the junction unmatched. The CDR3 length is 17 residues. The germline gives CDR1 SGHRS, CDR2 YFSETQ. CDR3 coding DNA: TGCGCCAGCAGCTTGGCCAAGACAGGGTCAGCTAACTATGGCTACACCTTC. Its protein product is CASSLAKTGSANYGYTF.

The rearrangement uses TRBV4-2 and TRBJ2-7; the D gene is possibly TRBD1 (5 bases). Germline V gene lookup returns CDR1 LGHNA and CDR2 YNFKEQ. Trimming stripped 1 base from V and 5 bases from J, with 15 bases between. The CDR3 covers 15 residues. CDR3 DNA sequence: TGTGCCAGCAGCCAAGCGGCAGGGCAGAGGAACGAGCAGTACTTC. Translating it yields CASSQAAGQRNEQYF.

The chain couples TRBV18 to TRBJ1-1, with D maybe TRBD1 (5 bases). The CDR3 has 16 residues. Germline assignment: CDR1 KGHSH and CDR2 LQKENI. V shed 5 bases and J shed 0 bases, with 16 bases lying between them. CDR3 residues: CASSSLGEELNTEAFF. The DNA of the CDR3 is TGTGCCAGCTCATCACTAGGGGAGGAGCTGAACACTGAAGCTTTCTTT.

The gene calls are TRBV5-6 and TRBJ1-5, with 7 bases matching TRBD1. CDR1 and CDR2 (germline): SGHDT, YYEEEE. With 4 bases clipped from V and 6 bases from J, the junction kept 10 bases outside the gene matches. The CDR3 loop spans 15 amino acids. Here the CDR3 reads CASSRRTGRFQPQHF. CDR3 sequence (DNA): TGTGCCAGCAGCAGACGGACAGGACGGTTTCAGCCCCAGCATTTT.

The chain recombines TRBV27 with TRBJ2-2, with 10 bases lining up with TRBD2. Looked up from germline, CDR1 is MNHEY and CDR2 is SMNVEV (reference sequence). The ends lost 5 bases at V and 0 bases at J; junction bases unmatched: 3. The CDR3 consists of 16 residues. The CDR3 coding sequence is TGTGCCAGCAGTCCCACTAGCGGGGCGAACACCGGGGAGCTGTTTTTT. Its translation is CASSPTSGANTGELFF.

This clone appeared once. The V gene is TRBV7-9, the J gene TRBJ2-6; TRBD2 might be the D (5 bases). This CDR3 contains 16 residues. Trimming left V 10 bases short and J 0 bases short, with 16 bases between. Germline CDR1 is SEHNR and CDR2 is FQNEAQ (reference sequence). In DNA form, the CDR3 reads TGTGCCACCCTGGGTGGCGGGCCCTCTGGGGCCAACGTCCTGACTTTC. Translating it yields CATLGGGPSGANVLTF.

This clone was seen a handful of times. The V and J genes are TRBV7-9 and TRBJ1-5; TRBD1 is a possible D gene (5 bases). Trimming took off 4 bases at V and 9 bases at J, with 10 bases between the two ends. The CDR3 runs 12 residues. The germline gives CDR1 SEHNR, CDR2 FQNEAQ (reference sequence). CDR3 sequence reads: CASSYPGGPQHF. CDR3 in DNA: TGTGCCAGCAGCTACCCGGGGGGGCCCCAGCATTTT.